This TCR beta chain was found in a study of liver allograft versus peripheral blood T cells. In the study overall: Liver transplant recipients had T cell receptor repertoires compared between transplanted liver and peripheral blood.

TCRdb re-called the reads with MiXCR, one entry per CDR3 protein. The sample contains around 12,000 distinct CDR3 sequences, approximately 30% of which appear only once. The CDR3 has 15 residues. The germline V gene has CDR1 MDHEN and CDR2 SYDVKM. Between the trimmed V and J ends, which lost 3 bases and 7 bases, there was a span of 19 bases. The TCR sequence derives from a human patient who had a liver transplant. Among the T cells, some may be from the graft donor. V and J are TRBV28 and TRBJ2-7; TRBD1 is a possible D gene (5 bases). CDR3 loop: CASSLAGLGPGEQYF. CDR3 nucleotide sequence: TGTGCCAGCAGTTTGGCAGGGTTAGGTCCGGGTGAGCAGTACTTC.